Reported below is one T cell receptor (beta chain). Its specificity is unknown. These data originate in a study of T-cell memory formation after mild COVID-19. TCRdb re-called the 5' RACE reads through MiXCR, storing one row per CDR3 protein. The sample shows roughly 110,000 distinct CDR3 sequences, about 20% of them seen only once. The study, taken as a whole, reports: CD4+ contracting clones were found mainly in CM and EM, and CD8+ ones in EMRA. Later expanders leaned CD4+, whereas clones that contracted between day 15 and 85 were balanced CD4/CD8.

The CDR3 consists of 15 residues. Trimming took 6 bases from V and 3 from J, leaving 15 bases between them. This receptor was taken from a man aged 18 to 30 who had mild COVID-19 (a few samples of this study predate the infection). Cell type and time point are not known. The material sequenced was PBMCs or a T cell subset sorted from them (not recorded which). The V gene is TRBV12-3 or TRBV12-4, the J gene TRBJ2-4; D call uncertain. Here the CDR3 DNA reads TGTGCCAGCAGCCCGACCGGAGATGACAAAAACATTCAGTACTTC. Amino acid sequence: CASSPTGDDKNIQYF.